This T cell receptor (beta chain) was profiled in a study of Graves' ophthalmopathy and Graves' hyperthyroidism. Overall study: Peripheral blood collection took place at initial diagnosis, before any treatment.

V was shortened by 3 bases and J by 0 bases, with 21 bases between the two germline ends. The CDR3 extends over 18 amino acids. CDR1 is GTSNPN, CDR2 SVGIG, per germline (reference sequence). General study findings and limits: In blood, most expanded thyroid clonotypes above 0.001 frequency were also detected.

Beta-chain TCR CDR3 regions were amplified from RNA transcripts. Scientists carried out first-round RT-PCR using HTBI primers and then a second-round multiplex PCR. Via MiXCR, TCRdb re-called the multiplex PCR reads, giving one row per CDR3 protein. The sample has under 350,000 distinct CDR3 sequences; 17% are singletons. This clonotype was seen more than once but under ten times. Its antigen is as yet unknown. Enrollment excluded any patients with other autoimmune diseases, uncontrolled infections, pregnancy or lactation. It was on clinical symptoms, serum thyroxine, TRAb, thyroid ultrasound and orbital computed tomography that diagnosis relied.

This clonotype was obtained from an adult man with Graves' ophthalmopathy. Sequencing was performed on peripheral blood. The V gene is TRBV30, the J gene TRBJ1-3; perhaps TRBD1 as D (5 bases). The CDR3 here is CAWRRTHGNLISGNTIYF. Written as DNA, the CDR3 is TGTGCCTGGAGGCGGACACACGGGAACCTCATCTCTGGAAACACCATATATTTT.